This T cell receptor beta chain was captured in a study of blood T cell repertoires in COVID-19. Study information: Acute and convalescent COVID-19 specimens originated in the United States, Italy and Spain. T cells, B-cell-depleted T cells, or PBMCs supplied cDNA or gDNA.

In the original analysis: Using reference gene primer amplification, nucleated cell counts were estimated. Generated by immunoSEQ multiplex PCR, the TCRdb table keeps only in-frame clones and is missing some. V and J calls and clone size follow that table, whereas D and trimming were derived from the DNA. Of 100,000 to 150,000 clones listed, 65% to 85% were seen once; the top ten hold about a sixth. The CDR3 has 17 amino acids. Germline CDR1 reads SGHRS; CDR2 reads YFSETQ. V shed 4 bases and J 0 bases; nucleotides not matched to a gene: 11. The receptor was isolated from a woman of 80 years or more with acute or convalescent COVID-19. The chain carries TRBV5-1 and TRBJ1-2, with 8 nucleotides matching TRBD1. The sequencing sample was made of peripheral blood. The CDR3, as DNA: TGCGCCAGCAGCCCTCCGACAGGGGTGGGAGCTAACTATGGCTACACCTTC. Protein: CASSPPTGVGANYGYTF. Full variable domain (remainder filled in from reference TRBV5-1 and TRBJ1-2): KAGVTQTPRYLIKTRGQQVTLSCSPISGHRSVSWYQQTPGQGLQFLFEYFSETQRNKGNFPGRFSGRQFSNSRSEMNVSTLELGDSALYLCASSPPTGVGANYGYTFGSGTRLTVV.